A selection of T cell receptor beta chains follows, all from one sample in a study of beta chain features in type 1 diabetes. Libraries were prepared by immunoSEQ multiplex PCR; TCRdb keeps only in-frame clonotypes and omits some of them. The sample gives about 900,000 clones, about 17% of which show up once; about 0.02% is in the top ten. The specimen sequenced was naive CD4+ T cells from blood. The receptors derive from a woman younger than 35 in good health. The CDR3 runs from the conserved cysteine through the conserved F or W. The D gene is left open where the match is weak. Rows may omit the clone size; those that give it use once, few, many or a size class.

CDR3 length,J gene,V gene,D gene,clone size,CDR3 protein,CDR3 DNA
16,TRBJ2-1,TRBV27,.,few,CASSLLGHNEDNEQFF,TGTGCCAGCAGTTTACTCGGACATAACGAAGACAATGAGCAGTTCTTC
13,TRBJ2-2,TRBV5-6,.,.,CASSLQHSGELFF,TGTGCCAGCAGCCTCCAGCATTCCGGGGAGCTGTTTTTT
15,TRBJ2-7,TRBV4-3,TRBD2,.,CASSNHPAGGYEQYF,TGCGCCAGCAGCAATCATCCAGCGGGAGGCTACGAGCAGTACTTC
15,TRBJ2-1,TRBV5-4,.,few,CASSPGLNGYNEQFF,TGTGCCAGCAGCCCCGGACTAAACGGGTACAATGAGCAGTTCTTC
15,TRBJ1-1,TRBV9,.,.,CASSVDAAANTEAFF,TGTGCCAGCAGCGTAGACGCCGCTGCGAACACTGAAGCTTTCTTT
14,TRBJ1-5,TRBV2,.,once,CASTFSAINQPQHF,TGTGCCAGCACCTTCAGCGCAATCAATCAGCCCCAGCATTTT
17,TRBJ1-4,TRBV5-6,.,.,CASSLAGGMGSYEKLFF,TGTGCCAGCAGCTTGGCCGGAGGTATGGGTAGTTATGAAAAACTGTTTTTT
19,TRBJ2-4,TRBV21-1,.,.,CASSLRTGVVMRAKNIQYF,TGTGCCAGCAGCCTTCGGACAGGGGTCGTAATGCGAGCCAAAAACATTCAGTACTTC
17,TRBJ2-3,TRBV7-2,TRBD2,.,CASSLGTSGRWSDTQYF,TGTGCCAGCAGCTTAGGGACTAGCGGGAGGTGGTCAGATACGCAGTATTTT
13,TRBJ2-1,TRBV6-6,.,few,CASSTDGYNEQFF,TGTGCCAGCAGTACGGACGGATACAATGAGCAGTTCTTC
16,TRBJ2-4,TRBV25-1,TRBD1,.,CRSGQGPRIAKNIQYF,TGTAGGTCGGGACAGGGGCCGCGGATAGCCAAAAACATTCAGTACTTC
14,TRBJ2-3,TRBV6-5,TRBD2,few,CASKKAGDLDTQYF,TGTGCCAGCAAAAAAGCGGGAGATTTAGATACGCAGTATTTT
14,TRBJ2-7,TRBV5-4,TRBD2,.,CASSLAGRAYEQYF,TGTGCCAGCAGCTTGGCCGGGAGGGCCTACGAGCAGTACTTC
15,TRBJ2-4,TRBV4-2,.,.,CASSQVGQVVLLQYF,TGTGCCAGCAGCCAAGTCGGCCAGGTAGTCCTCCTTCAGTACTTC
16,TRBJ2-1,TRBV19,TRBD1,.,CASRQGRGSSYNEQFF,TGTGCCAGCAGACAGGGGCGGGGAAGCTCCTACAATGAGCAGTTCTTC
15,TRBJ2-7,TRBV18,.,few,CASSAILGEFYEQYF,TGTGCCAGCTCCGCTATACTTGGGGAGTTCTACGAGCAGTACTTC
13,TRBJ2-1,TRBV11-2,.,.,CASSLVTYNEQFF,TGTGCCAGCAGCTTAGTAACCTACAATGAGCAGTTCTTC
13,TRBJ2-7,TRBV4-2,.,few,CASSQDRDYEQYF,TGTGCCAGCAGCCAAGATCGCGACTACGAGCAGTACTTC
18,TRBJ1-4,TRBV19,.,.,CASSISVGAQPTNEKLFF,TGTGCCAGTAGTATTAGTGTCGGGGCCCAGCCAACTAATGAAAAACTGTTTTTT
18,TRBJ2-2,TRBV4-3,TRBD2,few,CASSQELVTSGRGGELFF,TGCGCCAGCAGCCAAGAGTTGGTGACTAGCGGGAGAGGCGGGGAGCTGTTTTTT
18,TRBJ2-1,TRBV9,TRBD2,few,CASSANSGTSGNYNEQFF,TGTGCCAGCAGCGCGAATTCCGGGACTAGCGGGAACTACAATGAGCAGTTCTTC
16,TRBJ2-6,TRBV5-8,.,.,CASSLPIPSGANVLTF,TGTGCCAGCAGCTTACCGATCCCCTCTGGGGCCAACGTCCTGACTTTC
13,TRBJ1-6,TRBV4-3,.,few,CASSQEEGSPLHF,TGCGCCAGCAGCCAAGAAGAGGGTTCACCCCTCCACTTT
14,TRBJ2-5,TRBV9,TRBD2,few,CASSQSGSMETQYF,TGTGCCAGCAGCCAGAGCGGGAGTATGGAGACCCAGTACTTC
14,TRBJ2-5,TRBV15,TRBD1,few,CATRNRDSSRTQYF,TGTGCCACTCGTAACCGGGACAGCTCTCGGACCCAGTACTTC
14,TRBJ1-5,TRBV28,.,few,CASSLAVLNQPQHF,TGTGCCAGCAGTTTAGCGGTCTTGAATCAGCCCCAGCATTTT
14,TRBJ2-1,TRBV5-1,.,.,CASSLDQGGNEQFF,TGCGCCAGCAGCTTGGATCAGGGGGGAAATGAGCAGTTCTTC